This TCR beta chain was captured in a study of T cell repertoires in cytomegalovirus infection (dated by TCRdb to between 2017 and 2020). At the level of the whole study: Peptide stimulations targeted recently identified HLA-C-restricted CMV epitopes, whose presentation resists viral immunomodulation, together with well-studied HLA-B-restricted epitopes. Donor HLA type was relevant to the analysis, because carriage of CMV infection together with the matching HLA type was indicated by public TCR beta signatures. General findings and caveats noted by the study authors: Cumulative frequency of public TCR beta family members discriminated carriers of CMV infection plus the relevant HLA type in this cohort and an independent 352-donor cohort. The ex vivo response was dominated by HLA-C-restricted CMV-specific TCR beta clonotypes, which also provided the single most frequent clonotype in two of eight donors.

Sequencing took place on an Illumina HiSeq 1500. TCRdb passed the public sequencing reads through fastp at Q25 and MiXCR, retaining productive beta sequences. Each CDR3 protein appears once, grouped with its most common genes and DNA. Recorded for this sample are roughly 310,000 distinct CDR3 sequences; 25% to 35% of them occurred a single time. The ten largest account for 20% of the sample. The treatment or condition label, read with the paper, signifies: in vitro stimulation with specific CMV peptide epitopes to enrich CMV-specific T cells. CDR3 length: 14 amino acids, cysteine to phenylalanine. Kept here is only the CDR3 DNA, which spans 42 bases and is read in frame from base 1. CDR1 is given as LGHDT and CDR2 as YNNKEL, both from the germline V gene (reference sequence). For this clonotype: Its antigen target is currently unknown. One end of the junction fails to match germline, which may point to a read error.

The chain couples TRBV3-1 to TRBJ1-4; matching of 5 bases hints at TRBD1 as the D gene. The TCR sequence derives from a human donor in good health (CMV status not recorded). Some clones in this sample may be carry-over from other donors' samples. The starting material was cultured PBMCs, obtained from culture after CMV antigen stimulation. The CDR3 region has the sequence CASSQEGANEKLLF. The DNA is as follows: TGTGCCAGCAGCCAAGAAGGGGCAAATGAAAAACTGCTTTTT. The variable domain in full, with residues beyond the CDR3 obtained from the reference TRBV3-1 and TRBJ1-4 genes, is DTAVSQTPKYLVTQMGNDKSIKCEQNLGHDTMYWYKQDSKKFLKIMFSYNNKELIINETVPNRFSPKSPDKAHLNLHINSLELGDSAVYFCASSQEGANEKLLFGSGTQLSVL.